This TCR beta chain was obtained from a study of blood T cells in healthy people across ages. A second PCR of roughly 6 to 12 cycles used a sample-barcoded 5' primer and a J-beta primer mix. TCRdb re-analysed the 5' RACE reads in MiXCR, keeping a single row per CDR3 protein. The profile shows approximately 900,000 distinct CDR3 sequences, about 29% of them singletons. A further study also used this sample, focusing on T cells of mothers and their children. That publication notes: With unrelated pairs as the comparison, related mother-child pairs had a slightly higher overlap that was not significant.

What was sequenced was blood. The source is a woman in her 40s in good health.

The CDR3 bases are TGTGCCAGCTCACCACGCCCGGGGACGGACAATTTGGAGCAGTACTTC. It is translated as CASSPRPGTDNLEQYF. The chain uses TRBV18 and TRBJ2-5, with D perhaps given as TRBD1 or TRBD2 (5 bases each). In germline, CDR1 is KGHSH, CDR2 LQKENI. V was shortened by 1 base and J by 11 bases, with 23 bases between the two germline ends. This CDR3 has 16 amino acids.